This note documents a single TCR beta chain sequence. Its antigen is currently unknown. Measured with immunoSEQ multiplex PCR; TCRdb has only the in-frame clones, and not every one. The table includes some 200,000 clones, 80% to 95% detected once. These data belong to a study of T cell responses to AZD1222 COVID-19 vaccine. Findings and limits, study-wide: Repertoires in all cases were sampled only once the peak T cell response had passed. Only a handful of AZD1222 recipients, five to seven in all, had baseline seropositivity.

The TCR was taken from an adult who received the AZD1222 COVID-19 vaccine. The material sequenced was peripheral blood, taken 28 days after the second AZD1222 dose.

The DNA for the CDR3 is TGTGCCAGCAGAAAGACAGGGGAAAGCTACGAGCAGTACTTC. It encodes CASRKTGESYEQYF. This chain joins TRBV2 and TRBJ2-7; 8 bases map to TRBD1. Germline-derived CDR1 and CDR2 are SNHLY and FYNNEI. The V segment lost 6 bases and the J segment 3 bases; nucleotides outside the gene matches: 7. CDR3 size: 14 residues.